This T cell receptor beta chain derives from a study of cytomegalovirus exposure and HLA in healthy donors. Trimming removed 2 bases at V and 7 bases at J, with 8 bases between. The germline V gene has CDR1 MDHEN and CDR2 SYDVKM. The CDR3 runs 12 residues. Using immunoSEQ multiplex PCR, the repertoire was profiled, and TCRdb retains in-frame clones only, with some absent. The sample holds approximately 200,000 clones, about three quarters seen once. Whole-study results and caveats: One later analysis, an examination of the 120 validation repertoires, found that first-cohort TCR clusters tended to co-occur in them. The study put around 180 TCR beta chains on its list as cytomegalovirus-associated.

About this clone: Antigen unknown.

The gene calls are TRBV28 and TRBJ1-2, with a tentative D call TRBD1 (5 bases). This receptor was identified in a woman aged 30 to 39 in good health and CMV-seronegative. The sequencing sample was made of PBMCs. CDR3 region: CASSLGDSGYTF. DNA for the CDR3: TGTGCCAGCAGTTTAGGTGACAGTGGCTACACCTTC.